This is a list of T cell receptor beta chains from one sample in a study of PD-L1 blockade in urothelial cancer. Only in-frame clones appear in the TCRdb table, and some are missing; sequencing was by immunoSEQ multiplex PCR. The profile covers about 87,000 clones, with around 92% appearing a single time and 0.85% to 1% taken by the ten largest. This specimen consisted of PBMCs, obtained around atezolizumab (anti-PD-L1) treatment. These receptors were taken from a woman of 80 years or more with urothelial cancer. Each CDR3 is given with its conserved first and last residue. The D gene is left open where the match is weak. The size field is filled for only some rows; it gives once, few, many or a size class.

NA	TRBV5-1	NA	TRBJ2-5	CASSLSAQETQYF	TGCGCCAGCAGCCTAAGTGCACAAGAGACCCAGTACTTC
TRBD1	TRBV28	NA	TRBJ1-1	CASSKQGRTEAFF	TGTGCCAGCAGTAAACAGGGGAGGACTGAAGCTTTCTTT
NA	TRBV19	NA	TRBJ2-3	CASSPGVGRGGTDTQYF	TGTGCCAGTAGTCCCGGCGTCGGGCGGGGAGGCACAGATACGCAGTATTTT
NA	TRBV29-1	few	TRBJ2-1	CSVDPWGSNEQFF	TGCAGCGTCGACCCGTGGGGCTCAAATGAGCAGTTCTTC
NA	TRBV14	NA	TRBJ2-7	CASAIGYEQYF	TGTGCCAGCGCCATCGGCTACGAGCAGTACTTC
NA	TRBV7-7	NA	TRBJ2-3	CASSYGLGETDTQYF	TGTGCCAGCAGCTACGGCTTAGGGGAAACAGATACGCAGTATTTT
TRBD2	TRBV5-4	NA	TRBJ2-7	CASSPGTSGTSTEQYF	TGTGCCAGCAGTCCCGGGACTAGCGGGACATCTACCGAGCAGTACTTC
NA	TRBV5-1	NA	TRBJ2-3	CASSPAQAGDTQYF	TGCGCCAGCAGCCCCGCCCAGGCGGGAGATACGCAGTATTTT
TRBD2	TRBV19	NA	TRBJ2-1	CASSIGRVGNEQFF	TGTGCCAGTAGTATTGGGAGGGTTGGCAATGAGCAGTTCTTC
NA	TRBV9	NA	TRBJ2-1	CASSVLPGSSYNEQFF	TGTGCCAGCAGCGTCCTGCCGGGGAGCTCCTACAATGAGCAGTTCTTC
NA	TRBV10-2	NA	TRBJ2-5	CASGRSGETQYF	TGCGCCAGCGGGCGGTCAGGGGAGACCCAGTACTTC
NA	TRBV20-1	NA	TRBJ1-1	CSAMQGVSAFF	TGCAGTGCTATGCAAGGGGTCTCTGCTTTCTTT
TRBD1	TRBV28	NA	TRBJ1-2	CASSFLLGQGALGYTF	TGTGCCAGCAGTTTCCTCCTGGGACAGGGGGCGCTCGGCTACACCTTC
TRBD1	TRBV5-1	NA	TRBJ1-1	CASSLVGQGDTEAFF	TGCGCCAGCAGCTTGGTAGGACAGGGGGACACTGAAGCTTTCTTT
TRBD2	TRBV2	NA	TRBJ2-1	CASIISGSYNEQFF	TGTGCCAGCATCATTAGCGGGAGTTACAATGAGCAGTTCTTC
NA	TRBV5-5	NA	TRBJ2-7	CASSWALGFEQYF	TGTGCCAGCAGCTGGGCTTTGGGTTTCGAGCAGTACTTC
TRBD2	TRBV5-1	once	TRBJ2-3	CASSLGLAGGSTDTQYF	TGCGCCAGCAGCTTGGGCCTAGCGGGAGGCTCCACAGATACGCAGTATTTT
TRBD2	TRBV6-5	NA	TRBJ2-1	CASSPTGISGKQFF	TGTGCCAGCAGCCCCACCGGGATCAGCGGGAAGCAGTTCTTC
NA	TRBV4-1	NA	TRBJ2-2	CASSQEWTLPGELFF	TGCGCCAGCAGCCAAGAATGGACTCTCCCCGGGGAGCTGTTTTTT
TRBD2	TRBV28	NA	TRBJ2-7	CASSSPTTSGRDEQYF	TGTGCCAGCAGTTCCCCAACCACTAGCGGGAGGGACGAGCAGTACTTC
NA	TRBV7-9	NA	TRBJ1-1	CASSPQNPAFF	TGTGCCAGCAGCCCACAGAACCCAGCTTTCTTT
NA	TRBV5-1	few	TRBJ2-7	CASSLVTGAYEQYF	TGCGCCAGCAGCTTGGTAACCGGGGCCTACGAGCAGTACTTC
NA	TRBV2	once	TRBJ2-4	CASRPGLGNIQYF	TGTGCCAGCAGGCCGGGACTCGGGAACATTCAGTACTTC
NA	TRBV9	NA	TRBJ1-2	CASSVAEQLYGYTF	TGTGCCAGCAGCGTAGCTGAACAGCTCTATGGCTACACCTTC
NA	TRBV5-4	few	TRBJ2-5	CASSEETGLKETQYF	TGTGCCAGCAGCGAAGAGACGGGACTCAAAGAGACCCAGTACTTC
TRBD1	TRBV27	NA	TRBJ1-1	CASRSRGRAFF	TGTGCCAGCAGGTCCAGGGGGCGGGCTTTCTTT
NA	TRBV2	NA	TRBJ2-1	CASSRDSYNEQFF	TGTGCCAGCAGCCGGGACTCCTACAATGAGCAGTTCTTC
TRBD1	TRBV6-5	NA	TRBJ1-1	CASSGDRGVAFF	TGTGCCAGCAGTGGGGACAGGGGAGTCGCTTTCTTT
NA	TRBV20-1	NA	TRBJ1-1	CSAETRGTAFF	TGCAGTGCGGAAACGCGGGGCACAGCTTTCTTT
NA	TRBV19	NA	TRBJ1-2	CASSDEKVQGRYGYTF	TGTGCCAGTAGTGACGAAAAGGTACAGGGCCGGTATGGCTACACCTTC
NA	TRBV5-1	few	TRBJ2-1	CASSLVQNNEQFF	TGCGCCAGCAGCTTGGTCCAAAACAATGAGCAGTTCTTC
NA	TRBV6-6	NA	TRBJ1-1	CASSYLTGPAGTEAFF	TGTGCCAGCAGTTACCTAACAGGGCCGGCGGGCACTGAAGCTTTCTTT
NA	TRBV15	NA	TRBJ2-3	CATSRGAGPKDTQYF	TGTGCCACCAGCAGAGGCGCGGGGCCGAAAGATACGCAGTATTTT
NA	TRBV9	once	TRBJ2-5	CASSVASPTRGKGETQYF	TGTGCCAGCAGCGTAGCTTCCCCGACCCGCGGAAAGGGGGAGACCCAGTACTTC
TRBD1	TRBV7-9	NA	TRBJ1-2	CASSPRTGNYGYTF	TGTGCCAGCAGCCCTCGGACAGGGAACTATGGCTACACCTTC
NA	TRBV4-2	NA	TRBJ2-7	CASSQGPRGSFSEQYF	TGTGCCAGCAGCCAAGGGCCCCGAGGCTCGTTTAGCGAGCAGTACTTC
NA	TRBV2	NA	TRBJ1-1	CASTLTVSLRAFF	TGTGCCAGCACCTTGACAGTATCCCTTAGGGCTTTCTTT
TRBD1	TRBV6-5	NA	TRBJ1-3	CASRPAGQGHTIYF	TGTGCCAGCAGGCCTGCGGGACAGGGTCACACCATATATTTT
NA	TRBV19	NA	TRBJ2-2	CASSSSLGRGTGELFF	TGTGCCAGTAGTTCATCCTTGGGCAGGGGCACCGGGGAGCTGTTTTTT
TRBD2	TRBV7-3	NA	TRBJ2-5	CASSLWAGVETQYF	TGTGCCAGCAGCTTATGGGCGGGAGTGGAGACCCAGTACTTC
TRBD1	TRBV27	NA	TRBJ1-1	CASRGTANTEAFF	TGTGCCAGCAGGGGGACAGCTAACACTGAAGCTTTCTTT
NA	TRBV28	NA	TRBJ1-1	CASSYQKNTEAFF	TGTGCCAGCAGTTACCAGAAGAACACTGAAGCTTTCTTT
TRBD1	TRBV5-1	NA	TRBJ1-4	CASSVTGGGGNEKLFF	TGCGCCAGCAGCGTCACAGGGGGAGGGGGTAATGAAAAACTGTTTTTT
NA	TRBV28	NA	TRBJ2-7	CASSLLSGDSYEQYF	TGTGCCAGCAGTTTATTGTCAGGGGACTCCTACGAGCAGTACTTC
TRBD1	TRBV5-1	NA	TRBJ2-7	CASSWMLGTGSSYEQYF	TGCGCCAGCAGCTGGATGCTAGGGACAGGAAGCTCCTACGAGCAGTACTTC
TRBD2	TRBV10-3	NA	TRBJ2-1	CAIRITSDHEQFF	TGTGCCATCAGGATAACTAGCGACCATGAGCAGTTCTTC
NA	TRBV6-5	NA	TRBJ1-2	CASSPSGTTYGYTF	TGTGCCAGCAGTCCTTCCGGGACAACCTATGGCTACACCTTC
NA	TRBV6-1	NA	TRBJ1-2	CASSPRINRESGYTF	TGTGCCAGCAGTCCAAGGATTAACAGGGAGTCTGGCTACACCTTC
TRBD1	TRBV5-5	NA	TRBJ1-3	CASSLAGQGIHTIYF	TGTGCCAGCAGCTTGGCGGGACAGGGGATTCACACCATATATTTT
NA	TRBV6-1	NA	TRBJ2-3	CASSEGKRDTQYF	TGTGCCAGCAGTGAAGGGAAGCGAGATACGCAGTATTTT